This TCR beta chain was recovered during a study of regulatory T cells in long-lasting Graves disease. Study-wide findings and caveats: Fewer public clonotypes were shared by new patients (under 1,000) than by persistent patients (approximately 2,700).

Regarding this clonotype: The antigen is unknown.

The authors built TCR beta libraries using iRepertoire HTBI primers and Arm-PCR of CDR3 regions. TCRdb processed the multiplex PCR reads anew with MiXCR; each CDR3 protein has one entry. The table lists some 340,000 distinct CDR3 sequences, approximately 25% of them singletons, with 25% to 35% in the top ten. The time point: persistent/refractory GD, antithyroid drugs over 5 years with positive TRAb. RNA isolated from PBMCs was used to make the TCR library. The germline V and J ends were trimmed by 1 base and 0 bases, with 7 bases remaining between them. Germline V gene sequence: CDR1 SGHTA, CDR2 FQGTGA. The CDR3 covers 15 residues.

This clonotype was sampled from a woman in her thirties or forties with Graves disease. Sequenced material: peripheral blood mononuclear cells (PBMCs), taken when the disease was refractory, from a patient treated with antithyroid drugs. The J gene is TRBJ2-1, the V gene TRBV7-3; no reliable D call. CDR3 in amino acids: CASSLRDSSYNEQFF. CDR3 nucleotide sequence: TGTGCCAGCAGCTTAAGAGATAGCTCCTACAATGAGCAGTTCTTC.